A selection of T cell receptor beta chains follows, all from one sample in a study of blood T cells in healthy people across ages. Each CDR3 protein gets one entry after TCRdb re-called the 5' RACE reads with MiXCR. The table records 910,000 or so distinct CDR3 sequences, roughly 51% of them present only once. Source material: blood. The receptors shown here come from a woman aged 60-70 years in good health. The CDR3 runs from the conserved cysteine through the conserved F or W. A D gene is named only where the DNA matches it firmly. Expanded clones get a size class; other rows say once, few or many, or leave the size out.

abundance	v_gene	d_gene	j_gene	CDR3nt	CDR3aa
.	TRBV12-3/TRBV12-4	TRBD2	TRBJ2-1	TGTGCCAGCAGTTTGGAGCGGGGACTTCTCGATGAGCAGTTCTTC	CASSLERGLLDEQFF
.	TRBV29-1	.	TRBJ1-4	TGCAGCGTTGATGGTGGAAGGGGGAATGAAAAACTGTTTTTT	CSVDGGRGNEKLFF
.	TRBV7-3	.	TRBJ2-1	TGTGCCAGCAGGCGTAATGTTGGGGTTGATAAGCAGTTCTTC	CASRRNVGVDKQFF
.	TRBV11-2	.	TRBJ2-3	TGTGCCAGCAGCTTAGTGGGCCCAGGGACAGATACGCAGTATTTT	CASSLVGPGTDTQYF
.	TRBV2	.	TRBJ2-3	TGTGCCAGACGACAGAGTAGCACAGATACGCAGTATTTT	CARRQSSTDTQYF
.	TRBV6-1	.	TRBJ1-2	TGTGCCAGCAGTGAGTGGAGGGGCTACACCTTC	CASSEWRGYTF
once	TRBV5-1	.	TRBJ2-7	TGCGCCAGCAGCTTGTGGGGCGGCGGAGGGAGCTCCTACGAGCAGTACTTC	CASSLWGGGGSSYEQYF
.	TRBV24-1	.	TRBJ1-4	TGTGCCACCAGGGATTTTTCGGGAAAACTGTTTTTT	CATRDFSGKLFF
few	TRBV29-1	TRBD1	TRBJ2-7	TGCAGCGCAAGGACAGGGACCTACGAGCAGTACTTC	CSARTGTYEQYF
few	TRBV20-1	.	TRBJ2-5	TGCAGTGCCCCTGGTGTAGCCAGCTTGGAGACCCAGTACTTC	CSAPGVASLETQYF
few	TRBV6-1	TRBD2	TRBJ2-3	TGTGCCAGCAGCCAACTAGCGGGCTTCACAGATACGCAGTATTTT	CASSQLAGFTDTQYF
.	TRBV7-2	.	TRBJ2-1	TGTGCCAGCAGCTTAATTGTTAGCGACTACACTCACTACAATGAGCAGTTCTTC	CASSLIVSDYTHYNEQFF
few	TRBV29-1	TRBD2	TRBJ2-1	TGCAGCGTCACGGGGGGGGGTACAGGTGAGCAGTTCTTC	CSVTGGGTGEQFF
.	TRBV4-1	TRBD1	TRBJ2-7	TGCGCCAGCAGCCAAGAGGACAGGGTAGGCTTAAACGAGCAGTACTTC	CASSQEDRVGLNEQYF
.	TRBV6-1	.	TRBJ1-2	TGTGCCAGCAGGGCAGGGGCCGCCTATGGCTACACCTTC	CASRAGAAYGYTF
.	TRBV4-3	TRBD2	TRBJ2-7	TGCGACAGCAGCCAAGTTGCGGGAGGGCCCTACGAGCAGTACTTC	CDSSQVAGGPYEQYF
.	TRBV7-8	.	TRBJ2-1	TGTGCCAGCAGCTCGGTGGCTAGACCCTACAATGAGCAGTTCTTC	CASSSVARPYNEQFF
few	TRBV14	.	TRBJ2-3	TGTGCCAGCAGCCAAACCTACACAGATACGCAGTATTTT	CASSQTYTDTQYF
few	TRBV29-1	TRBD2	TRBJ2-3	TGCAGCGTCGAAACTAGCGGGAGTGGAGATACGCAGTATTTT	CSVETSGSGDTQYF
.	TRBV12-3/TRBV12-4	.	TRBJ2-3	TGTGCCAGCAGTTTTACCCTAAGCACAGATACGCAGTATTTT	CASSFTLSTDTQYF
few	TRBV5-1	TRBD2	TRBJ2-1	TGCGCCAGCAGAGGCGGGAGTAATGAGCAGTTCTTC	CASRGGSNEQFF
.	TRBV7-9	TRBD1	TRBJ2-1	TGTGCCAGCAGCTACAGGACAGGGGGGAGTGGTGAGCAGTTCTTC	CASSYRTGGSGEQFF
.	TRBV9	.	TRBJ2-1	TGTGCCAGCAGCGTAGGGGGGCTAGCGAATGAGCAGTTCTTC	CASSVGGLANEQFF
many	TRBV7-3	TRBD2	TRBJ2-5	TGTGCCAGCAGCCCAGGGACTAGCGGGAGGGCCGTAGAGACCCAGTACTTC	CASSPGTSGRAVETQYF
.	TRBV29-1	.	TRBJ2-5	TGCAGCGTTGAAACAGGGGGGGTAGCGGGAAACTACAATGAGCAGTACTTC	CSVETGGVAGNYNEQYF
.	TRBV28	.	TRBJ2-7	TGTGCCAGCAGTTTAACAGGGAAACTCTCCTACGAGCAGTACTTC	CASSLTGKLSYEQYF
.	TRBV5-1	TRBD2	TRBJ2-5	TGCGCCAGCAGCTTGGCTAAGGCTAGCGGCCTCCAAGAGACCCAGTACTTC	CASSLAKASGLQETQYF
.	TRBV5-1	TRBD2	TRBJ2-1	TGCGCCAGCAGCTTCGCTAGCGGGAGCTCCTACGATAAGCAGTTCTTC	CASSFASGSSYDKQFF
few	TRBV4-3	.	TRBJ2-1	TGCGCCAGCACCCAAGACCTTCCTAGTCCGGGTGAGCAGTTCTTC	CASTQDLPSPGEQFF
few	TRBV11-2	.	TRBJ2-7	TGTGCCAGCAGCTTAGTTTACCACGAGCAGTACTTC	CASSLVYHEQYF
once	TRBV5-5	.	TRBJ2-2	TGTGCCAGCAGCTTGGCGAGACCAACCGGAGTCGGGGAGCTGTTTTTT	CASSLARPTGVGELFF
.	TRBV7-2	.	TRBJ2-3	TGTGCCAGCAGCGCCGGACAGTTCAGCACAGATACGCAGTATTTT	CASSAGQFSTDTQYF
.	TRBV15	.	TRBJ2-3	TGTGCCACCAGCAGAGTAAATTTTGGCGGGGCAGATACGCAGTATTTT	CATSRVNFGGADTQYF
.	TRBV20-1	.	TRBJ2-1	TGCAGTGGGACTACCTACAATGAGCAGTTCTTC	CSGTTYNEQFF
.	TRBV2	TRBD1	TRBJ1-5	TGTGCCAGCTGCTATGAAGGGGGCACTGGTCAGCCCCAGCATTTT	CASCYEGGTGQPQHF